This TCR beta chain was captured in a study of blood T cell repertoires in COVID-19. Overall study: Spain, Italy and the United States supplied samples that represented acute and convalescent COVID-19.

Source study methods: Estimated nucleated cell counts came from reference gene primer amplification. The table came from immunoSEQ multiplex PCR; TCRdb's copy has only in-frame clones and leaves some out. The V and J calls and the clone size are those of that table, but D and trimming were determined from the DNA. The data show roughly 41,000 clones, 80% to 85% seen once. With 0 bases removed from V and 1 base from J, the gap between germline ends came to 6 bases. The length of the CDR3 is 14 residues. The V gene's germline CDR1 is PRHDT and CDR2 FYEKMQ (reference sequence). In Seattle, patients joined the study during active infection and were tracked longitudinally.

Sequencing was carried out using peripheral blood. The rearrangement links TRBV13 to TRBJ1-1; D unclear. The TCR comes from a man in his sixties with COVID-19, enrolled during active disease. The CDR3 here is CASSLGGANTEAFF. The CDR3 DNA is TGTGCCAGCAGCTTAGGGGGCGCGAACACTGAAGCTTTCTTT.